The source of this T cell receptor (beta chain) is a study of CD8+ T cells in alopecia areata. Study background: People stayed on tofacitinib for 6 to 18 months, then stopped the drug for 6 months. Overall study findings and caveats: Normal scalp had lower clonality than lesional scalp, with alopecia totalis/universalis lesions showing this most strongly.

The V end was cut by 0 bases, the J end by 7 bases, with 16 bases between. The CDR3 sequence is 15 residues long. Germline CDR1 and CDR2: GTSNPN and SVGIG (reference sequence). Of note for this clone: Its antigen is currently unknown.

Extracted from the samples, RNA was reverse transcribed into cDNA to serve as the sequencing template. Profiled with immunoSEQ multiplex PCR; TCRdb holds only in-frame clones, not every one. The table records 170,000 or so clones, 59% of them present only once. The receptor's source is a human donor with alopecia areata. This chain joins TRBV30 and TRBJ2-1; maybe TRBD2 (6 bases). Sequencing used CD4+ T cells sorted from blood, obtained at week 0. CDR3 in amino acids: CAWSVGTGLMNEQFF. The DNA of the CDR3 is TGTGCCTGGAGTGTAGGGACGGGACTTATGAATGAGCAGTTCTTC.